This TCR beta chain was captured by sequencing in a study of beta chain features in type 1 diabetes. Study-wide findings and caveats: Shortening that was moderate but significant affected the TCRB CDR3s of Type 1 diabetes patients in all four CD4+ subsets.

The isolated RNA, all of it, was reverse transcribed, so expressed TCRB transcripts were what got sequenced. Sequenced naive, central memory and regulatory T cell samples produced an average of roughly 3.6 million reads. Profiling relied on immunoSEQ multiplex PCR, and the TCRdb table lists in-frame clones only, not all of them. Among roughly 260,000 clones, just over 20% were seen once, and the ten largest hold approximately 0.029%. In regard to this clone: Its matching antigen is unknown.

V dropped 3 bases and J dropped 0 bases, with 9 bases sitting between them. The germline V gene has CDR1 LNHNV and CDR2 YYDKDF (reference sequence). The CDR3 sequence is 15 residues long. The origin of this receptor is a woman between 40 and 55 years old with type 1 diabetes. Sequenced input: naive CD4+ T cells from blood. This chain connects TRBV15 to TRBJ1-3; D ambiguous. CDR3 sequence: CATSSRSFSGNTIYF. The CDR3 DNA is TGTGCCACCAGCAGTCGGTCGTTCTCTGGAAACACCATATATTTT. Based on the CDR3 plus reference TRBV15 and TRBJ1-3, the full variable domain is DAMVIQNPRYQVTQFGKPVTLSCSQTLNHNVMYWYQQKSSQAPKLLFHYYDKDFNNEADTPDNFQSRRPNTSFCFLDIRSPGLGDTAMYLCATSSRSFSGNTIYFGEGSWLTVV.